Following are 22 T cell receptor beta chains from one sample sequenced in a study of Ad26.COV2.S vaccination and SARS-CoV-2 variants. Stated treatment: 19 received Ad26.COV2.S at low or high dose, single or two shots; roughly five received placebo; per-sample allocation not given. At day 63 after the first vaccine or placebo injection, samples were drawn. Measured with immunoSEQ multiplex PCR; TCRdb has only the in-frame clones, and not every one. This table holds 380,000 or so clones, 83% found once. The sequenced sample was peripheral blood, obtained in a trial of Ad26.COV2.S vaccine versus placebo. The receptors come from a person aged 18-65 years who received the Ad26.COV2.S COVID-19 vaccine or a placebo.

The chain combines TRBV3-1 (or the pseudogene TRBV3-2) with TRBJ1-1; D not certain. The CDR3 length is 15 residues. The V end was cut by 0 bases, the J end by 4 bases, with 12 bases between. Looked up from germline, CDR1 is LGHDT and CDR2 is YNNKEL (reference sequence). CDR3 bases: TGTGCCAGCAGCCAAGAGAAGGGATGGGGCACTGAAGCTTTCTTT. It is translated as CASSQEKGWGTEAFF.

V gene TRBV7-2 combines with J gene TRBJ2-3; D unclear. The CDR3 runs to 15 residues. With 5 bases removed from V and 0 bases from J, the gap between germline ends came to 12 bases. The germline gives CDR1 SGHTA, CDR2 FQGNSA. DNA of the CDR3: TGTGCCAGCAGCGCCCTTTTGACTAGCACAGATACGCAGTATTTT. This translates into CASSALLTSTDTQYF. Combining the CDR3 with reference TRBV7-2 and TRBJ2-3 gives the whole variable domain GAGVSQSPSNKVTEKGKDVELRCDPISGHTALYWYRQSLGQGLEFLIYFQGNSAPDKSGLPSDRFSAERTGGSVSTLTIQRTQQEDSAVYLCASSALLTSTDTQYFGPGTRLTVL.

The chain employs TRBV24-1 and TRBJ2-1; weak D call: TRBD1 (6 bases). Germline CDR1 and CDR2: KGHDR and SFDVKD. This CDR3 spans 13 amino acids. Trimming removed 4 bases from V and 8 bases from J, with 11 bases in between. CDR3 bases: TGTGCCACCAGTGACCCAAACAGGGATGAGCAGTTCTTC. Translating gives CATSDPNRDEQFF.

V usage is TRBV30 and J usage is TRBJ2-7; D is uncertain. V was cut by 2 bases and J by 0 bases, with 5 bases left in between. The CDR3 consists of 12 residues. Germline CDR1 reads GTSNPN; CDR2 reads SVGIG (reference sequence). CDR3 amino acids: CAWSTHSYEQYF. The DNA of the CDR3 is TGTGCCTGGAGTACACACTCCTACGAGCAGTACTTC.

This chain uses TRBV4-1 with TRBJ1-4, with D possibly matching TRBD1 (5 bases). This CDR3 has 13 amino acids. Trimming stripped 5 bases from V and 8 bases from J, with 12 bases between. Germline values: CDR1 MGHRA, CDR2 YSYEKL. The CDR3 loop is CASSWTQVEKLFF. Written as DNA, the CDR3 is TGCGCCAGCAGCTGGACACAAGTAGAAAAACTGTTTTTT.

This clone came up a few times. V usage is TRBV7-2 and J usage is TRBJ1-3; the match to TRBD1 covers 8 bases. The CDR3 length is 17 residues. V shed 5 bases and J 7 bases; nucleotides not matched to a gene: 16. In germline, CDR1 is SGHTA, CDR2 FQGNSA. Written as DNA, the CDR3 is TGTGCCAGCAGCCCCGTCCCGGGACAGGTTCAGGGGAACACCATATATTTT. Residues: CASSPVPGQVQGNTIYF.

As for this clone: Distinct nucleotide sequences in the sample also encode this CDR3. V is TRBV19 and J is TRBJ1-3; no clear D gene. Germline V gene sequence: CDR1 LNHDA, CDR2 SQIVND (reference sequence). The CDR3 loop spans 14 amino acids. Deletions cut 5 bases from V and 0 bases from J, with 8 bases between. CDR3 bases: TGTGCCAGTAGTTCCGGGGACTCTGGAAACACCATATATTTT. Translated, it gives CASSSGDSGNTIYF.

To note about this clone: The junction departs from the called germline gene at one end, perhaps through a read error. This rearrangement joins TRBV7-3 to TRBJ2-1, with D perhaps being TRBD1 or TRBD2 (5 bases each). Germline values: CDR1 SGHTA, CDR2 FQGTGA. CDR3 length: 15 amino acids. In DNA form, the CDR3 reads TGTGCCAGCAGCCTTCTCGGGGCCTCCGACAATGAGCAGTTCTTC. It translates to CASSLLGASDNEQFF.

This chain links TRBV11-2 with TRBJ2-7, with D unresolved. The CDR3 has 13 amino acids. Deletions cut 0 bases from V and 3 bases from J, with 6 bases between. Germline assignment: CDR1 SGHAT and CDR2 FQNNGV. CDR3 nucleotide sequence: TGTGCCAGCAGCTTAGAAGTTAGCTACGAGCAGTACTTC. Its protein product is CASSLEVSYEQYF.

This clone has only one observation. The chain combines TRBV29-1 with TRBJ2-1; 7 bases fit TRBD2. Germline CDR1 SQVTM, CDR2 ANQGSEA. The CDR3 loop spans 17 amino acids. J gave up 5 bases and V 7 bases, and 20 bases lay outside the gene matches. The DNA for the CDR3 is TGCAGCGCGGGGGAGGGATTGGGCAGCGGTATCCACAATGAGCAGTTCTTC. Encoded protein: CSAGEGLGSGIHNEQFF.

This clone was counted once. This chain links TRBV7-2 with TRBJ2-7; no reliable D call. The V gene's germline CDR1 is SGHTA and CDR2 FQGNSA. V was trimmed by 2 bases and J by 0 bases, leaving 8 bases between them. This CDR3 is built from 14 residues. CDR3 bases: TGTGCCAGCAGCTTAAACCGGGCCTCCTACGAGCAGTACTTC. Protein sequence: CASSLNRASYEQYF.

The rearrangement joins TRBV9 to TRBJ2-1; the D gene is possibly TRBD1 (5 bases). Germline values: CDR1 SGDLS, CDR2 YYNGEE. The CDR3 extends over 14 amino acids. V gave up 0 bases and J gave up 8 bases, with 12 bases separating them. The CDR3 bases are TGTGCCAGCAGCGTAGAGGTCAGGGTGGATGAGCAGTTCTTC. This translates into CASSVEVRVDEQFF.

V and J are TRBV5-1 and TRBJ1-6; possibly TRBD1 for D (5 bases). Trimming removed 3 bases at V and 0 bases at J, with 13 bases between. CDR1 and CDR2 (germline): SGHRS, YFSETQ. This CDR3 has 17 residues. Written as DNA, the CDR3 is TGCGCCAGCAGCTGGGGGACCCTCAGCTCCTATAATTCACCCCTCCACTTT. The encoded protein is CASSWGTLSSYNSPLHF.

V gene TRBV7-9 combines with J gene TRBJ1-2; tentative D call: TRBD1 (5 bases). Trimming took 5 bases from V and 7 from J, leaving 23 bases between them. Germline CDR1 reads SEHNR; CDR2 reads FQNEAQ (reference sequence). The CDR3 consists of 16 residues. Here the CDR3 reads CASSLSKRGLASGYTF. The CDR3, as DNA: TGTGCCAGCAGCCTCAGCAAGAGGGGCCTTGCTAGTGGCTACACCTTC. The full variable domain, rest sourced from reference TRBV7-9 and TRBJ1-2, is DTGVSQNPRHKITKRGQNVTFRCDPISEHNRLYWYRQTLGQGPEFLTYFQNEAQLEKSRLLSDRFSAERPKGSFSTLEIQRTEQGDSAMYLCASSLSKRGLASGYTFGSGTRLTVV.

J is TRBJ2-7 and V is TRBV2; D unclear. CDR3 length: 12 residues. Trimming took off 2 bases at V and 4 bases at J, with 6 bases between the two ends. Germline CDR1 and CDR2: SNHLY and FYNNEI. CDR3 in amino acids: CASSELGYEQYF. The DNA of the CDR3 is TGTGCCAGCAGTGAATTGGGGTACGAGCAGTACTTC.

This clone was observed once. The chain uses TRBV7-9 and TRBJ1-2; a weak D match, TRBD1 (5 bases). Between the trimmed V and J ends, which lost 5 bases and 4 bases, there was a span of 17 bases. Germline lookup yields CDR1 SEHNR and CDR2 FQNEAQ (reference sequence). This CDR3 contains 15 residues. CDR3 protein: CASSAQALTSYGYTF. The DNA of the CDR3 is TGTGCCAGCAGCGCACAGGCCCTAACGAGCTATGGCTACACCTTC.

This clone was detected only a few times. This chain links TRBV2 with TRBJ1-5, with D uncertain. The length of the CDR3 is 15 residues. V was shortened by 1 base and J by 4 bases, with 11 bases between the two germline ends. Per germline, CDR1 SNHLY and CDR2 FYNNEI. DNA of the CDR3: TGTGCCAGCAGTGAAGATGGAAAAAGAAATCAGCCCCAGCATTTT. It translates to CASSEDGKRNQPQHF.

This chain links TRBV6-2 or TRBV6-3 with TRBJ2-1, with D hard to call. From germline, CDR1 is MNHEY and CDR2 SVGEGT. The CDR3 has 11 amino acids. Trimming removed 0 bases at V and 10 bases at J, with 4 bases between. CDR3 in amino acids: CASSYSWEQFF. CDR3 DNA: TGTGCCAGCAGTTACTCGTGGGAGCAGTTCTTC.

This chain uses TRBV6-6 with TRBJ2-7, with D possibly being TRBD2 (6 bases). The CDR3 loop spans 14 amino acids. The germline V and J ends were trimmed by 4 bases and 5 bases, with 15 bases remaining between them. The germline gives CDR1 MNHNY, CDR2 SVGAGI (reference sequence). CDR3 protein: CASSSPGTVHEQYF. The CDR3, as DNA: TGTGCCAGCAGTTCCCCCGGGACTGTCCACGAGCAGTACTTC.

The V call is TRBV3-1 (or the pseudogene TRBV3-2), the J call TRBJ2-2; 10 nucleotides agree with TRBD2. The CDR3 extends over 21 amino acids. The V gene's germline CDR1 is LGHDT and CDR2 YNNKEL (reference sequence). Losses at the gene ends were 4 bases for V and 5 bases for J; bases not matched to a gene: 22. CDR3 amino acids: CASSLQHGWTSGASGTGELFF. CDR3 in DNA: TGTGCCAGCAGCCTTCAGCACGGCTGGACTAGCGGCGCCTCGGGGACCGGGGAGCTGTTTTTT.

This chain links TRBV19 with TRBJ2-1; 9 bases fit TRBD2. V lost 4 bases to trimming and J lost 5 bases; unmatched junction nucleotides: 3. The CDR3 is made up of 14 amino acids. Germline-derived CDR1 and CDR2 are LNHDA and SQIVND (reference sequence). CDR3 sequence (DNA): TGTGCCAGTAGTAGACTAGCGGATAACAATGAGCAGTTCTTC. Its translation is CASSRLADNNEQFF.

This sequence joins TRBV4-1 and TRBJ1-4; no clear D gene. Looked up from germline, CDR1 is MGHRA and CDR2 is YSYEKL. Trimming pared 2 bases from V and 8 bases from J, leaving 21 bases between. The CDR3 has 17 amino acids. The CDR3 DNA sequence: TGCGCCAGCAGCCAAAGCCCATTCCGGGGAAGGTTCGAAAAACTGTTTTTT. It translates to CASSQSPFRGRFEKLFF.